Below, one TCR beta chain is given with its context. Clones were read by immunoSEQ multiplex PCR, and TCRdb kept only the in-frame ones, dropping some. Among 150,000 or so clones listed, roughly nine tenths were seen once. This record belongs to a study of T cell responses to AZD1222 COVID-19 vaccine. The length of the CDR3 is 14 residues. CDR1 is MDHEN, CDR2 SYDVKM, per germline. The V and J ends lost 3 bases and 6 bases respectively, with 12 bases between them. The source is an adult in good health. The chain uses TRBV28 and TRBJ1-5, with D hard to call. The sequenced sample was peripheral blood, obtained on day 0 of AZD1222 vaccination. CDR3 in DNA: TGTGCCAGCAGTTTGATTGGGCCCGCTCAGCCCCAGCATTTT. Its protein product is CASSLIGPAQPQHF.